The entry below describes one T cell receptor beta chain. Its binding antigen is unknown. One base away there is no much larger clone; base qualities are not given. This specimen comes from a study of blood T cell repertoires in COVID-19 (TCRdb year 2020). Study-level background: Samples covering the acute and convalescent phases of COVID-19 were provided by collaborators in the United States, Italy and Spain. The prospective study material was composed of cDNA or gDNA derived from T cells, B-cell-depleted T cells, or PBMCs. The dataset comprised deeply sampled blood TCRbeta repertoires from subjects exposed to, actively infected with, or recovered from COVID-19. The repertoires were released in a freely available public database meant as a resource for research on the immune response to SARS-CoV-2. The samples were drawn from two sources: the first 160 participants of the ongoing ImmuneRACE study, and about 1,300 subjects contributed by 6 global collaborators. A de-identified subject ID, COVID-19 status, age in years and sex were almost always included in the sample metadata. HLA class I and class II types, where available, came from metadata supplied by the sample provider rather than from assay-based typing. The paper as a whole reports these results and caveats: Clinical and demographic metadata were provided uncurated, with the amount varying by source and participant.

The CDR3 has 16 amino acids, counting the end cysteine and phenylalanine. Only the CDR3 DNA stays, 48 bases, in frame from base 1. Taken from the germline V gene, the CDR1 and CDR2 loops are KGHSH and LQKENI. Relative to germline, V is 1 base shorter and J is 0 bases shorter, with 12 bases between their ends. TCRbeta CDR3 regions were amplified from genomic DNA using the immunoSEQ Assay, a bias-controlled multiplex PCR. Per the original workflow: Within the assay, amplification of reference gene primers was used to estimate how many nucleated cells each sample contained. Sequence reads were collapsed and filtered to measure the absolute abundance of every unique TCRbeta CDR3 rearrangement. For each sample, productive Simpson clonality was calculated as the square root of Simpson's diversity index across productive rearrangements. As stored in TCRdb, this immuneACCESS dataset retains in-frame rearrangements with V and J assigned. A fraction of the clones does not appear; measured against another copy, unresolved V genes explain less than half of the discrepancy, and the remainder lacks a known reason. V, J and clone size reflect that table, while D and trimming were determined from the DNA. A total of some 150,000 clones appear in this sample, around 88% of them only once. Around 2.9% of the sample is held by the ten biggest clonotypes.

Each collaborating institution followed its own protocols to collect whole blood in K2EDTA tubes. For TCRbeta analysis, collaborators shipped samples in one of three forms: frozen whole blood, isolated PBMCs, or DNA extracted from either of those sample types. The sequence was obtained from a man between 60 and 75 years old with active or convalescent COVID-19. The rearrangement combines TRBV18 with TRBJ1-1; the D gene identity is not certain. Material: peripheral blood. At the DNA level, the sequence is TGTGCCAGCTCACCACGGGAGTCAAAAATGAACACTGAAGCTTTCTTT. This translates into CASSPRESKMNTEAFF.